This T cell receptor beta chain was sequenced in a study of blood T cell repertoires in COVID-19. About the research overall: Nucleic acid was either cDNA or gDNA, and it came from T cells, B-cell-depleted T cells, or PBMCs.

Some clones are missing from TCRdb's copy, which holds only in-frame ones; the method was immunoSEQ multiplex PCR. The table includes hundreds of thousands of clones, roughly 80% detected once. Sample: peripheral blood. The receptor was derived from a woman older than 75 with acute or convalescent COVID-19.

The DNA of the CDR3 is TGTGCCAGCAGTCGACTTAGTAGCGGGAACTACAATGAGCAGTTCTTC. It is translated as CASSRLSSGNYNEQFF. V usage is TRBV6-4 and J usage is TRBJ2-1; the match to TRBD2 covers 8 bases. CDR3 length equals 16 residues. Trimming removed 5 bases from V and 3 bases from J; junction bases left unmatched: 9. Germline CDR1 reads MRHNA; CDR2 reads SNTAGT.